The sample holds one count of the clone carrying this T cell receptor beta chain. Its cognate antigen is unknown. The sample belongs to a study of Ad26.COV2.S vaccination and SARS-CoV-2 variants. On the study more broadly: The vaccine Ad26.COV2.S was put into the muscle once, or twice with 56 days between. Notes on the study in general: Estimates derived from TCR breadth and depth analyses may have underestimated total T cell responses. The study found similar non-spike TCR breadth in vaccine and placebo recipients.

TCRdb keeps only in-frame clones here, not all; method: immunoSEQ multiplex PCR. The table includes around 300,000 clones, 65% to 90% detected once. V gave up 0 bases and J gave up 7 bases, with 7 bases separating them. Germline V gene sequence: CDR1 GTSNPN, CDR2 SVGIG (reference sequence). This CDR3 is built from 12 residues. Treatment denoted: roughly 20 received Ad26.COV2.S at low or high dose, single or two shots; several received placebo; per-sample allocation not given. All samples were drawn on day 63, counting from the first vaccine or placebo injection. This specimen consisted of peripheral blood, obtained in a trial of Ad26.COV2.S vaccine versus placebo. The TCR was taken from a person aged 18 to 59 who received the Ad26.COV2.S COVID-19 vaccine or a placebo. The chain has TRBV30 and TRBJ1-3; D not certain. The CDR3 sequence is CAWSVVWNTIYF. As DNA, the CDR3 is TGTGCCTGGAGTGTAGTTTGGAACACCATATATTTT.